The present entry profiles one T cell receptor (beta chain) with its context. Its target is not known. Compared with germline, one end of the junction differs, possibly owing to a read error. The CDR3 sequence is 14 residues long. Germline V gene sequence: CDR1 SGHRS, CDR2 YFSETQ. This record comes from a study of type 1 regulatory T cells. Turning to the study itself: An in vitro protocol generated T-allo10, a Tr1-enriched, alloantigen-specific CD4 T cell product.

Whole-study findings and limits: Type 1 regulatory T cells had a more restricted TCR repertoire than non-type 1 regulatory T cells.

Using its own MiXCR run on the reads, TCRdb lists one record per CDR3 protein. The sample holds just under 65,000 distinct CDR3 sequences, almost 50% seen once. The chain couples TRBV5-1 to TRBJ2-1; the D is unclear. This clonotype was sampled from a human donor in good health. The specimen sequenced was cultured non-Tr1 T cells, either the whole culture or a sorted T cell fraction (not recorded which). The chain's CDR3 is CASSLDPSVNEQFF. CDR3 coding DNA: TGCGCCAGCAGTTTGGATCCCAGCGTAAATGAGCAGTTCTTC. The full variable domain, with the rest looked up from reference TRBV5-1 and TRBJ2-1, is KAGVTQTPRYLIKTRGQQVTLSCSPISGHRSVSWYQQTPGQGLQFLFEYFSETQRNKGNFPGRFSGRQFSNSRSEMNVSTLELGDSALYLCASSLDPSVNEQFFGPGTRLTVL.